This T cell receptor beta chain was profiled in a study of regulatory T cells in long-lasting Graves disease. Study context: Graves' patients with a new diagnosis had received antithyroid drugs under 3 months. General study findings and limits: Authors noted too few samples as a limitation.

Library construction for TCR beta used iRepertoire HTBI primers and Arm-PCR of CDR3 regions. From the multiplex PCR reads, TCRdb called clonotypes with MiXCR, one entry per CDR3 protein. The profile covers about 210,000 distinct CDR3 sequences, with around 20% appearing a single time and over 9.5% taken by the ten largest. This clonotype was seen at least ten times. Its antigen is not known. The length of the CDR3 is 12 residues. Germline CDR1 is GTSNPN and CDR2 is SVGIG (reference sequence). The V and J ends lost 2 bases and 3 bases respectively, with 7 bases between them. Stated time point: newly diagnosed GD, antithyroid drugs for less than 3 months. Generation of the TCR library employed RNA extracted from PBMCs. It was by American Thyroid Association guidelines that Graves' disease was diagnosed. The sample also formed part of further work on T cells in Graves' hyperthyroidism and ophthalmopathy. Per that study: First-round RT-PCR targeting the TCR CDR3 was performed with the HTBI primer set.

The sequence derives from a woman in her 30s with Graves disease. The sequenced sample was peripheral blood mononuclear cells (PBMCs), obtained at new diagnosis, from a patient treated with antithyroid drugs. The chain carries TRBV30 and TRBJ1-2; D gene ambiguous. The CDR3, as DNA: TGTGCCTGGAGTAGAGCAGACTATGGCTACACCTTC. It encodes CAWSRADYGYTF.